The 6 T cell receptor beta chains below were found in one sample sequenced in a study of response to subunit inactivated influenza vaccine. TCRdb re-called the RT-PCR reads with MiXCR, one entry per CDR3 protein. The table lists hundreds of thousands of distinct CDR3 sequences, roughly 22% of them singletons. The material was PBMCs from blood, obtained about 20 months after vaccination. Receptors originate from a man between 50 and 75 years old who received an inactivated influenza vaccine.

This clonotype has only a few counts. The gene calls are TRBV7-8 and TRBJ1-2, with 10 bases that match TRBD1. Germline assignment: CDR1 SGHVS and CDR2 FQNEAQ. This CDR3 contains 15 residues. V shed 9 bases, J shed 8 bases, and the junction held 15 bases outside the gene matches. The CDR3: CASLIAGTGVGGYTF. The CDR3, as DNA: TGTGCCAGTCTGATAGCCGGGACAGGGGTAGGCGGCTACACCTTC.

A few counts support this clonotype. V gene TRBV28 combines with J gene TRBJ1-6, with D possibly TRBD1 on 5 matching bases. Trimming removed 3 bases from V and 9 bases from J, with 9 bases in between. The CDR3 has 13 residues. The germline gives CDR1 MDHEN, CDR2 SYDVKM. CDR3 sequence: CASSLLGGSPLHF. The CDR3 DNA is TGTGCCAGCAGTTTGTTGGGGGGTTCACCCCTCCACTTT.

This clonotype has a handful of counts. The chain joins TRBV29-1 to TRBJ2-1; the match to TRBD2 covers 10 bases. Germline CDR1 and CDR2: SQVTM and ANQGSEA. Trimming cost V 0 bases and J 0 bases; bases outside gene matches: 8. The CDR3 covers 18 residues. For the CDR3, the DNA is TGCAGCGTTGAAGAAGCTCTAGCGGGGGCCAGCTCCTACAATGAGCAGTTCTTC. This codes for CSVEEALAGASSYNEQFF.

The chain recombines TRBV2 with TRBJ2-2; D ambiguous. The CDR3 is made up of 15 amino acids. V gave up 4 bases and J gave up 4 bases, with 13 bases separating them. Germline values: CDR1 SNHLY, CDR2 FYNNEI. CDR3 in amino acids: CASSASTIGTGELFF. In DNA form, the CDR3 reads TGTGCCAGCAGTGCGAGTACGATTGGCACCGGGGAGCTGTTTTTT.

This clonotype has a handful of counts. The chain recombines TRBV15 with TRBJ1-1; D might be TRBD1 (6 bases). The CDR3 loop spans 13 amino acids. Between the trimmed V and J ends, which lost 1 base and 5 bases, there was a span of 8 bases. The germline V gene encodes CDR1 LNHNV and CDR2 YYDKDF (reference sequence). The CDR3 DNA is TGTGCCACCAGCAGAGCAGGGGTAACTGAAGCTTTCTTT. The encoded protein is CATSRAGVTEAFF.

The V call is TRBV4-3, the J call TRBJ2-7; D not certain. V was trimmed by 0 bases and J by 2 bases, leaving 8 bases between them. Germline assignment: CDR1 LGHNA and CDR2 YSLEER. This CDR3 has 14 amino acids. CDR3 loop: CASSQDMRAYEQYF. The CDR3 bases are TGCGCCAGCAGCCAAGATATGAGAGCCTACGAGCAGTACTTC.